This is a list of T cell receptor beta chains from one sample in a study of response to subunit inactivated influenza vaccine. Using its own MiXCR run on the RT-PCR reads, TCRdb lists one record per CDR3 protein. Among some 180,000 distinct CDR3 sequences, around 9% were seen once, and the ten largest hold roughly 11%. This sample comprised non-naive T cells sorted from PBMCs, obtained on the day of vaccination. The receptor source for this set is a man aged 50 to 59 who received an inactivated influenza vaccine. Both conserved end residues are part of each CDR3. Fields, in order: J gene, clone size, V gene, CDR3 protein. Clone size is stated in some rows and not others, as once, few, many or a class when expanded.

>TRBJ1-1|.|TRBV7-2
CASSLEQTTNTEAFF
>TRBJ1-4|.|TRBV5-1
CASSLDLRGRNEKLFF
>TRBJ2-3|.|TRBV4-3
CASSQLWTSGSPDTQYF
>TRBJ1-2|many|TRBV7-2
CASSLLLKSNYGYTF
>TRBJ2-5|.|TRBV20-1
CSAYQGQTQETQYF
>TRBJ1-2|few|TRBV27
CASSSTREMSGGYTF
>TRBJ2-4|.|TRBV7-2
CASSPQRGGARNIQYF
>TRBJ2-5|many|TRBV7-9
CASSETGTGQETQYF
>TRBJ2-7|many|TRBV5-1
CASSQEGGTLIYEQYF
>TRBJ2-3|many|TRBV7-2
CASSLVAGSTDTQYF
>TRBJ2-3|.|TRBV6-2/TRBV6-3
CASTRAGDTQYF
>TRBJ1-1|few|TRBV7-6
CASSLASQTGEYRNTEAFF
>TRBJ1-5|many|TRBV5-6
CASSLGSGTGREQPQHF
>TRBJ1-6|.|TRBV6-1
CACSEPGLGKHSPLHF
>TRBJ2-3|few|TRBV20-1
CSAQEMLATDTQYF
>TRBJ2-5|many|TRBV28
CASSFYASGRETQYF
>TRBJ2-1|.|TRBV21-1
CASSKNEQFF
>TRBJ2-7|.|TRBV7-9
CASSLGLEATF
>TRBJ2-1|.|TRBV5-1
CASSPDNTARKGEQFF
>TRBJ2-5|.|TRBV28
CASSFGSLGPETQYF
>TRBJ2-2|many|TRBV11-2
CASSLGRLSGELFF
>TRBJ2-5|.|TRBV11-2
CASSLVARAVETQYF
>TRBJ2-1|few|TRBV5-1
CASSLVVGDRDRDYNEQFF
>TRBJ2-5|.|TRBV7-9
CASSSIQGGQETQYF
>TRBJ2-6|.|TRBV11-1
CASSRTSSGANVLTF
>TRBJ2-1|.|TRBV2
CASSGQSSNEQFF
>TRBJ2-1|few|TRBV6-2/TRBV6-3
CASSYRGYNEQFF
>TRBJ2-7|many|TRBV15
CATSRSSLWGGHEQYF
>TRBJ1-1|.|TRBV7-2
CASSLIGPGGNTEAFF
>TRBJ2-3|few|TRBV2
CASGFGQLDTQYF
>TRBJ1-1|many|TRBV4-3
CASSQDPGGRTTEAFF
>TRBJ2-2|many|TRBV4-2
CASSPGYVTGELFF
>TRBJ1-6|few|TRBV6-2/TRBV6-3
CASSYRSGVPLHF
>TRBJ2-7|many|TRBV20-1
CSARSPRDSYEQYF
>TRBJ2-2|.|TRBV24-1
CATSGRAGELFF
>TRBJ2-5|.|TRBV11-2
CASTPRRGETQYF
>TRBJ2-7|.|TRBV20-1
CSARDRARGKLGEQYF
>TRBJ2-3|many|TRBV3-1
CASRQLAGGTDTQYF
>TRBJ2-4|.|TRBV5-1
CASSSGGHLAKNIQYF
>TRBJ2-5|few|TRBV7-2
CASSLDVTQYF